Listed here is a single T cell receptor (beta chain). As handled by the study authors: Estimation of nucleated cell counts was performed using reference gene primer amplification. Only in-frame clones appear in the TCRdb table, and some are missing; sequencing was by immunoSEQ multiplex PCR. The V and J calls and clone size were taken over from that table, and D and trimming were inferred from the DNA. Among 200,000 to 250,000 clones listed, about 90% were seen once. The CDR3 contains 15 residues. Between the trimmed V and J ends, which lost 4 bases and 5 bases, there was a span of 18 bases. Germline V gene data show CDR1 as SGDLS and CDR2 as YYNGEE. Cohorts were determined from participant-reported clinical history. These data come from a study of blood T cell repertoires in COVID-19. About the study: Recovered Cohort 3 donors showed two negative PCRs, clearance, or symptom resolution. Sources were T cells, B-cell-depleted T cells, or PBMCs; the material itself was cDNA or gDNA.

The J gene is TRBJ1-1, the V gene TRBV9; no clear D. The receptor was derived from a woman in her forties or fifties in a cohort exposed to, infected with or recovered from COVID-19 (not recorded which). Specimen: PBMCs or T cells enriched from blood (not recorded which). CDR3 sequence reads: CASSPSHAARTEAFF. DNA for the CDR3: TGTGCCAGCAGCCCTTCCCATGCGGCCCGGACTGAAGCTTTCTTT.